One and the same sample provided the 32 T cell receptor beta chains below, sequenced in a study of regulatory T cells in long-lasting Graves disease. Library construction for TCR beta used iRepertoire HTBI primers and Arm-PCR of CDR3 regions. MiXCR, applied by TCRdb to the multiplex PCR reads, yields one record per CDR3 protein. The sample yields some 450,000 distinct CDR3 sequences, roughly a quarter seen once. The time point was: persistent/refractory GD, antithyroid drugs over 5 years with positive TRAb. PBMCs were the source of the RNA used for TCR sequencing. This sample comprised peripheral blood mononuclear cells (PBMCs), obtained when the disease was refractory, from a patient treated with antithyroid drugs. These receptors were obtained from a female donor with Graves disease.

There are a few counts of this clonotype. V gene TRBV19 combines with J gene TRBJ1-1; TRBD1 agrees at 9 bases. CDR3 length: 17 residues. With 5 bases clipped from V and 0 bases from J, the junction kept 10 bases outside the gene matches. CDR1 LNHDA and CDR2 SQIVND come from the germline V gene (reference sequence). The CDR3 DNA is TGTGCCAGTAGTCCCCGGACAGGGGTAGGTGTGAACACTGAAGCTTTCTTT. The encoded protein is CASSPRTGVGVNTEAFF.

This clonotype was counted ten times or more. This chain joins TRBV12-3 or TRBV12-4 and TRBJ1-4, with D unresolved. The CDR3 runs 14 residues. Trimming took 4 bases from V and 6 from J, leaving 12 bases between them. CDR3 in DNA: TGTGCCAGCAGTTCCCGAGGGAGGGATGAAAAACTGTTTTTT. Translation gives CASSSRGRDEKLFF.

In regard to this clonotype: A single base separates this from a much larger clone, so it may be a read error. The chain employs TRBV12-3 or TRBV12-4 and TRBJ2-7, with 8 bases lining up with TRBD2. The J call could be wrong; TRBJ2-5 is a better fit for the DNA end. The CDR3 consists of 14 residues. The CDR3 coding sequence is TGTGCCAGCCGGCCAGCGGGAGTTTGGGAGACCCAGTACTTC. This codes for CASRPAGVWETQYF.

This clonotype has just a few counts. The chain carries TRBV3-1 and TRBJ2-7, with TRBD2 as a possible D gene (6 bases). The V and J ends lost 1 base and 4 bases respectively, with 14 bases between them. The germline V gene has CDR1 LGHDT and CDR2 YNNKEL (reference sequence). This CDR3 has 15 residues. The CDR3 loop reads CASSQGREVWYEQYF. CDR3 sequence (DNA): TGTGCCAGCAGCCAAGGGAGGGAGGTGTGGTACGAGCAGTACTTC.

The chain is built from TRBV19 and TRBJ1-5; 8 bases match TRBD1. The CDR3 totals 15 residues. Losses at the gene ends were 3 bases for V and 5 bases for J; bases not matched to a gene: 6. Germline loops: CDR1 LNHDA, CDR2 SQIVND (reference sequence). The CDR3 spells CASSMLTGGYQPQHF. CDR3 DNA: TGTGCCAGTAGTATGTTAACAGGGGGTTATCAGCCCCAGCATTTT.

This clonotype occurred a few times. The rearrangement uses TRBV2 and TRBJ2-5; no clear D. Trimming took 6 bases from V and 4 from J, leaving 12 bases between them. Germline V gives CDR1 SNHLY, CDR2 FYNNEI. The CDR3 loop spans 13 amino acids. CDR3 nucleotides: TGTGCCAGCAGCTTGACTGCCGGAGAGACCCAGTACTTC. Translated: CASSLTAGETQYF.

The CDR3 loop reads CASNDRAHQPQHF. The CDR3 nucleotides are TGTGCCAGTAATGACAGGGCTCATCAGCCCCAGCATTTT. The V gene is TRBV19, the J gene TRBJ1-5, with 7 nucleotides matching TRBD1. The CDR3 is made up of 13 amino acids. The V gene end was trimmed by 7 bases and the J gene end by 5 bases; junction bases not matched to a gene: 5. The germline CDR1 and CDR2 sequences are LNHDA and SQIVND (reference sequence).

This clonotype was observed a handful of times. The chain employs TRBV27 and TRBJ2-7; 11 nucleotides line up with TRBD2. The CDR3 extends over 16 amino acids. Unmatched junction bases numbered 9, after V lost 2 bases and J lost 6 bases. Germline CDR1 MNHEY, CDR2 SMNVEV (reference sequence). DNA for the CDR3: TGTGCCAGCAGTTTAACTAGCGGGAGTTTCTTGGGCGAGCAGTACTTC. Amino acids: CASSLTSGSFLGEQYF.

This clonotype was seen ten or more times. J is TRBJ2-5 and V is TRBV7-9; weak D call: TRBD2 (7 bases). Trimming took 3 bases from V and 4 from J, leaving 18 bases between them. Germline CDR1 SEHNR, CDR2 FQNEAQ (reference sequence). This CDR3 spans 16 amino acids. The CDR3, as DNA: TGTGCCAGCAGCTTCCAAACCGGGGGGCTGCGAGAGACCCAGTACTTC. It translates to CASSFQTGGLRETQYF.

The chain links TRBV11-2 to TRBJ2-7; 8 bases map to TRBD1. This CDR3 has 16 amino acids. In germline, CDR1 is SGHAT, CDR2 FQNNGV. The ends lost 1 base at V and 6 bases at J; junction bases unmatched: 11. The CDR3 DNA is TGTGCCAGCAGCTTAGCTCCCAGGACAGGGCGCGGCGAGCAGTACTTC. Encoded protein: CASSLAPRTGRGEQYF.

This clonotype was picked up many times. This chain joins TRBV6-1 and TRBJ1-1; the D is unclear. The CDR3 contains 15 residues. V shed 1 base and J shed 0 bases, with 9 bases lying between them. Germline V gene data show CDR1 as MNHNS and CDR2 as SASEGT. The CDR3 reads CASSEVWDMNTEAFF. The CDR3 region has the DNA TGTGCCAGCAGTGAAGTCTGGGATATGAACACTGAAGCTTTCTTT.

The chain joins TRBV25-1 to TRBJ2-7; tentatively, D is TRBD1 (5 bases). The germline CDR1 and CDR2 sequences are MGHDK and SYGVNS. V lost 3 bases to trimming and J lost 7 bases, with 19 bases between them. The CDR3 loop spans 15 amino acids. This CDR3 is CASSDKQGLTGEQYF. The CDR3 DNA follows: TGTGCCAGCAGTGATAAGCAGGGTCTTACGGGTGAGCAGTACTTC.

The chain recombines TRBV5-6 with TRBJ1-5; D gene unclear. CDR1 and CDR2 (germline): SGHDT, YYEEEE. V dropped 1 base and J dropped 0 bases, with 11 bases sitting between them. The CDR3 has 16 residues. CDR3 sequence: CASSLFAVYSNQPQHF. The DNA for the CDR3 is TGTGCCAGCAGCTTGTTTGCAGTCTATAGCAATCAGCCCCAGCATTTT.

This clonotype was found many times. One end of the junction varies from germline; a read error may be responsible. J is TRBJ2-7 and V is TRBV7-9, with D perhaps matching TRBD2 (5 bases). This CDR3 has 13 residues. Germline CDR1 reads SEHNR; CDR2 reads FQNEAQ (reference sequence). The CDR3, as DNA: TGTGCCAGCAGCCTAGCCGCGACCTACGAGCAGTACTTC. It encodes CASSLAATYEQYF.

This clonotype came up a few times. The V and J genes are TRBV28 and TRBJ2-7, with D tentatively TRBD1 (7 bases). Germline-derived CDR1 and CDR2 are MDHEN and SYDVKM. The CDR3 has 15 amino acids. Trimming removed 3 bases from V and 7 bases from J, with 19 bases in between. CDR3 sequence: CASSLEGTGAREQYF. CDR3 DNA: TGTGCCAGCAGTTTGGAGGGCACAGGGGCGAGGGAGCAGTACTTC.

This clonotype showed up many times. V is TRBV12-3 or TRBV12-4 and J is TRBJ1-1; D remains ambiguous. The CDR3 is made up of 11 amino acids. V was trimmed by 6 bases and J by 9 bases, leaving 11 bases between them. The CDR3 region is CASSWPGKAFF. The CDR3 DNA is TGTGCCAGCAGCTGGCCCGGGAAAGCTTTCTTT.

This clonotype was picked up many times. The chain links TRBV28 to TRBJ2-7; D remains unclear. The length of the CDR3 is 12 residues. Germline CDR1 is MDHEN and CDR2 is SYDVKM. V was clipped by 8 bases and J by 5 bases, with 13 bases between them. The chain's CDR3 is CASPLQSDEQYF. CDR3 sequence (DNA): TGTGCCAGCCCCTTACAGAGCGACGAGCAGTACTTC.

The V gene is TRBV10-3, the J gene TRBJ1-2; D is uncertain. V lost 0 bases, J lost 3 bases, and 14 bases lay in between. Germline-derived CDR1 and CDR2 are ENHRY and SYGVKD. The CDR3 length is 16 residues. The CDR3 DNA reads as TGTGCCATCAGTGAGTCAAGTCGTATCGGGTACTATGGCTACACCTTC. Its translation is CAISESSRIGYYGYTF.

This clonotype came up a few times. This chain connects TRBV11-2 to TRBJ2-5, with TRBD2 identical over 10 bases. The trim removed 7 bases at V and 5 bases at J, leaving 10 bases unmatched. The germline V gene encodes CDR1 SGHAT and CDR2 FQNNGV. The CDR3 sequence is 15 residues long. CDR3 in DNA: TGTGCCAGCACTCGAGCGGGAGGGCCGGCGGAGACCCAGTACTTC. Translating it yields CASTRAGGPAETQYF.

The chain has TRBV6-5 and TRBJ2-7; the D is unclear. The CDR3 has 12 residues. Germline V gives CDR1 MNHEY, CDR2 SVGAGI. Trimming pared 5 bases from V and 3 bases from J, leaving 8 bases between. CDR3 DNA sequence: TGTGCCAGCAGTGACGGCTACTACGAGCAGTACTTC. Translation gives CASSDGYYEQYF.

The genes are TRBV19 and TRBJ1-5, with D possibly TRBD1 on 6 matching bases. V was shortened by 5 bases and J by 4 bases, with 15 bases between the two germline ends. This CDR3 region has 15 residues. Germline V gene sequence: CDR1 LNHDA, CDR2 SQIVND (reference sequence). The CDR3 region is CASSSRHRENQPQHF. CDR3 DNA: TGTGCCAGTAGTTCCCGGCACAGGGAGAATCAGCCCCAGCATTTT.

In this sample, this clonotype turned up many times. This chain links TRBV6-5 with TRBJ1-5, with D unclear. The CDR3 runs 14 residues. V was shortened by 2 bases and J by 3 bases, with 8 bases between the two germline ends. The germline V gene has CDR1 MNHEY and CDR2 SVGAGI. The CDR3 loop is CASSYHESNQPQHF. The CDR3 DNA sequence: TGTGCCAGCAGTTACCATGAATCCAATCAGCCCCAGCATTTT.

Comments on this clonotype: Being one base from a much bigger clone, this may be a read error. This chain joins TRBV6-2 or TRBV6-3 and TRBJ1-2; 12 bases match TRBD1. From germline, CDR1 is MNHEY and CDR2 SVGEGT. J was trimmed by 4 bases and V by 2 bases; bases with no gene match: 5. This CDR3 is built from 16 residues. This CDR3 reads CASSYDGTGGGYGYTF. As DNA, the CDR3 is TGTGCCAGCAGTTACGACGGGACAGGGGGCGGCTATGGCTACACCTTC.

The gene calls are TRBV7-2 and TRBJ1-1, with 8 nucleotides matching TRBD1. There are 13 residues in the CDR3. The germline gives CDR1 SGHTA, CDR2 FQGNSA. V shed 4 bases, J shed 8 bases, and the junction held 6 bases outside the gene matches. The CDR3 DNA reads as TGTGCCAGCAGCTCTAAGACAGGGGCCGAAGCTTTCTTT. Residues: CASSSKTGAEAFF. Filled out from reference TRBV7-2 and TRBJ1-1, the complete variable domain reads GAGVSQSPSNKVTEKGKDVELRCDPISGHTALYWYRQSLGQGLEFLIYFQGNSAPDKSGLPSDRFSAERTGGSVSTLTIQRTQQEDSAVYLCASSSKTGAEAFFGQGTRLTVV.

This clonotype was found many times. The genes are TRBV7-2 and TRBJ2-5; perhaps TRBD1 as D (5 bases). Trimming pared 2 bases from V and 4 bases from J, leaving 20 bases between. This CDR3 has 17 amino acids. Germline loops: CDR1 SGHTA, CDR2 FQGNSA. The CDR3 spells CASSLIRGDLLPETQYF. The CDR3 DNA reads TGTGCCAGCAGCTTAATAAGGGGCGATTTGCTTCCAGAGACCCAGTACTTC.

This clonotype was recorded many times. The rearrangement joins TRBV3-1 to TRBJ1-1; D is unresolved. The CDR3 is 14 residues long. Trimming removed 0 bases at V and 4 bases at J, with 9 bases between. Per the germline V gene, CDR1 is LGHDT and CDR2 is YNNKEL (reference sequence). The CDR3 DNA reads as TGTGCCAGCAGCCAAGATCCGCGGTTCACTGAAGCTTTCTTT. Protein sequence: CASSQDPRFTEAFF.

This chain links TRBV27 with TRBJ2-5, with 8 bases identical to TRBD2. This CDR3 is built from 18 residues. V shed 7 bases and J 7 bases; nucleotides not matched to a gene: 23. Germline V lookup: CDR1 MNHEY, CDR2 SMNVEV (reference sequence). CDR3 in DNA: TGTGCCAGCAATTCGGGCGGGGGGTTAGCGGGGAAAATGGGGACCCAGTACTTC. Translation: CASNSGGGLAGKMGTQYF.

This clonotype was detected many times. This rearrangement joins TRBV28 to TRBJ2-2; D unclear. The V gene's germline CDR1 is MDHEN and CDR2 SYDVKM. This CDR3 spans 15 amino acids. Trimming cost V 6 bases and J 4 bases, with 15 bases left between them. The CDR3 bases are TGTGCCAGCAGCGTCAAAAGAGACCTCACCGGGGAGCTGTTTTTT. This codes for CASSVKRDLTGELFF.

In its sample, this clonotype was seen many times. The CDR3: CASSTGSTGYTF. The CDR3, as DNA: TGTGCCAGCAGTACCGGGTCGACTGGCTACACCTTC. The V gene is TRBV28, the J gene TRBJ1-2; D is unresolved. V dropped 5 bases and J dropped 7 bases, with 11 bases sitting between them. From germline, CDR1 is MDHEN and CDR2 SYDVKM. This CDR3 is 12 amino acids long.

This clonotype was counted ten times or more. This rearrangement joins TRBV28 to TRBJ1-3; the D is unclear. Germline CDR1 and CDR2: MDHEN and SYDVKM. The CDR3 has 16 amino acids. The V end was cut by 5 bases, the J end by 2 bases, with 16 bases between. The CDR3 loop is CASSPSRGSPGNTIYF. The CDR3 DNA sequence: TGTGCCAGCAGTCCCTCTCGGGGTTCGCCTGGAAACACCATATATTTT.

The rearrangement links TRBV7-2 to TRBJ1-6; D not resolved. The germline V and J ends were trimmed by 5 bases and 7 bases, with 9 bases remaining between them. Germline lookup yields CDR1 SGHTA and CDR2 FQGNSA. There are 13 residues in the CDR3. CDR3 sequence reads: CASSRPGNSPLHF. CDR3 nucleotide sequence: TGTGCCAGCAGCCGCCCCGGGAATTCACCCCTCCACTTT.

The CDR3 spells CASREESYNEQFF. The CDR3 nucleotides read TGTGCCAGTCGCGAGGAATCCTACAATGAGCAGTTCTTC. This sequence joins TRBV2 and TRBJ2-1; D call uncertain. The V end was cut by 9 bases, the J end by 1 base, with 10 bases between. Germline CDR1 and CDR2: SNHLY and FYNNEI. This CDR3 is 13 amino acids long.